This TCR beta chain is from a study of blood T cell repertoires in COVID-19. Study-wide background: COVID-19 samples from acute and convalescent phases originated in the United States, Italy and Spain. T cells, B-cell-depleted T cells, or PBMCs supplied cDNA or gDNA.

The authors' processing: Estimation of nucleated cell counts relied on the amplification of reference gene primers. This table comes from immunoSEQ multiplex PCR, and its TCRdb copy is limited to in-frame clones, with some not included. V and J calls and clone size follow that table, whereas D and trimming were derived from the DNA. This table holds some 250,000 clones, less than 90% found once. Trimming left V 6 bases short and J 6 bases short, with 18 bases between. From germline, CDR1 is SQVTM and CDR2 ANQGSEA. The length of the CDR3 is 14 residues. The chain carries TRBV29-1 and TRBJ2-1; a possible D gene is TRBD2 (6 bases). This TCR was recovered from a man aged 60-69 years with acute or convalescent COVID-19. Sequences were obtained from peripheral blood. The CDR3 sequence: CSVGTPRLGNEQFF. The CDR3 region has the DNA TGCAGCGTCGGCACTCCCAGACTAGGCAATGAGCAGTTCTTC.